These T cell receptor beta chains were read from a single sample in a study of type 1 and type 2 diabetes patients. TCRdb processed the multiplex PCR reads anew with MiXCR; each CDR3 protein has one entry. Here the sample spans 280,000 or so distinct CDR3 sequences, 47% being singletons. Sequencing was carried out using peripheral blood mononuclear cells (PBMCs). These receptors all come from a man younger than 30 with type 2 diabetes. Each CDR3 is given with its conserved first and last residue. Each record gives: D gene, V gene, clone size, J gene, CDR3 protein, CDR3 DNA. The D gene is left open where the match is weak. Rows give clone size only sometimes, using once, few, many, or a class for an expanded clone.

D gene: TRBD2; V gene: TRBV7-2; clone size: -; J gene: TRBJ2-7; CDR3 protein: CASSPSAGVPSYEQYF; CDR3 DNA: TGTGCCAGCAGCCCCTCGGCGGGGGTCCCCTCCTACGAGCAGTACTTC
D gene: -; V gene: TRBV19; clone size: few; J gene: TRBJ1-2; CDR3 protein: CASFDLRKGYTF; CDR3 DNA: TGTGCCAGTTTCGACCTGAGGAAGGGCTACACCTTC
D gene: -; V gene: TRBV19; clone size: -; J gene: TRBJ1-5; CDR3 protein: CASNVADLATQPQHF; CDR3 DNA: TGTGCCAGTAATGTGGCAGACCTCGCTACACAGCCCCAGCATTTT
D gene: -; V gene: TRBV9; clone size: few; J gene: TRBJ1-3; CDR3 protein: CASSVVWDETIYF; CDR3 DNA: TGTGCCAGCAGCGTAGTCTGGGATGAGACCATATATTTT
D gene: -; V gene: TRBV14; clone size: -; J gene: TRBJ2-3; CDR3 protein: CASSEGLTGNTQYF; CDR3 DNA: TGTGCCAGCAGCGAGGGACTTACCGGGAATACGCAGTATTTT
D gene: -; V gene: TRBV30; clone size: -; J gene: TRBJ2-5; CDR3 protein: CAWSQHGASPTGTQYF; CDR3 DNA: TGTGCCTGGAGTCAACACGGGGCCTCACCTACGGGGACCCAGTACTTC
D gene: -; V gene: TRBV27; clone size: many; J gene: TRBJ2-3; CDR3 protein: CASSISGLDTQYF; CDR3 DNA: TGTGCCAGCAGTATATCCGGGTTAGATACGCAGTATTTT
D gene: -; V gene: TRBV29-1; clone size: once; J gene: TRBJ1-1; CDR3 protein: CSGDGMDTEAFF; CDR3 DNA: TGCAGCGGGGACGGAATGGACACTGAAGCTTTCTTT
D gene: -; V gene: TRBV30; clone size: -; J gene: TRBJ1-5; CDR3 protein: CAWSRAYQPQHF; CDR3 DNA: TGTGCCTGGAGTCGGGCATATCAGCCCCAGCATTTT
D gene: -; V gene: TRBV2; clone size: many; J gene: TRBJ1-4; CDR3 protein: CASRPSVQSEKLFF; CDR3 DNA: TGTGCCAGCAGACCCTCGGTACAGAGTGAAAAACTGTTTTTT
D gene: TRBD1; V gene: TRBV10-3; clone size: -; J gene: TRBJ2-7; CDR3 protein: CAISRDSSYEQYF; CDR3 DNA: TGTGCCATCAGCCGGGACAGCTCCTACGAGCAGTACTTC
D gene: -; V gene: TRBV29-1; clone size: -; J gene: TRBJ2-4; CDR3 protein: CSVEKGGGNIQYF; CDR3 DNA: TGCAGCGTTGAGAAGGGAGGCGGAAACATTCAGTACTTC
D gene: -; V gene: TRBV28; clone size: -; J gene: TRBJ1-2; CDR3 protein: CASSFGEVTSGYTF; CDR3 DNA: TGTGCCAGCAGTTTTGGCGAAGTAACCTCCGGCTACACCTTC
D gene: -; V gene: TRBV29-1; clone size: -; J gene: TRBJ1-1; CDR3 protein: CGVVRDLNMNTEAFF; CDR3 DNA: TGCGGCGTTGTCCGGGACTTGAACATGAACACTGAAGCTTTCTTT
D gene: -; V gene: TRBV19; clone size: -; J gene: TRBJ1-1; CDR3 protein: CASSITEDTEAFF; CDR3 DNA: TGTGCCAGTAGTATAACAGAGGACACTGAAGCTTTCTTT
D gene: -; V gene: TRBV24-1; clone size: -; J gene: TRBJ2-7; CDR3 protein: CATSDSGGVYEQYF; CDR3 DNA: TGTGCCACCAGTGATTCAGGTGGCGTTTACGAGCAGTACTTC
D gene: TRBD1; V gene: TRBV7-8; clone size: -; J gene: TRBJ2-3; CDR3 protein: CASSFPTGGYGDTQYF; CDR3 DNA: TGTGCCAGCAGCTTCCCGACAGGGGGCTATGGAGATACGCAGTATTTT
D gene: -; V gene: TRBV4-2; clone size: -; J gene: TRBJ1-2; CDR3 protein: CASSHTFGVDYTF; CDR3 DNA: TGTGCCAGCAGCCACACATTCGGGGTTGACTACACCTTC
D gene: -; V gene: TRBV12-3/TRBV12-4; clone size: few; J gene: TRBJ1-1; CDR3 protein: CASVQAGNTEAFF; CDR3 DNA: TGTGCCAGCGTACAGGCTGGGAACACTGAAGCTTTCTTT
D gene: -; V gene: TRBV4-2; clone size: -; J gene: TRBJ2-3; CDR3 protein: CASIRLGGTDTQYF; CDR3 DNA: TGTGCCAGCATTCGGCTAGGGGGCACAGATACGCAGTATTTT
D gene: TRBD1; V gene: TRBV6-5; clone size: -; J gene: TRBJ2-2; CDR3 protein: CAIRQGNTGELFF; CDR3 DNA: TGTGCCATCAGACAGGGGAACACCGGGGAGCTGTTTTTT
D gene: -; V gene: TRBV19; clone size: few; J gene: TRBJ1-2; CDR3 protein: CASGTPGLNGYTF; CDR3 DNA: TGTGCTAGCGGGACCCCCGGACTTAATGGCTACACCTTC
D gene: TRBD2; V gene: TRBV19; clone size: many; J gene: TRBJ2-5; CDR3 protein: CASRQPGLEGETQYF; CDR3 DNA: TGTGCCAGTAGACAACCGGGACTAGAAGGAGAGACCCAGTACTTC
D gene: -; V gene: TRBV29-1; clone size: -; J gene: TRBJ1-1; CDR3 protein: CSVDGNTEAFF; CDR3 DNA: TGCAGCGTTGATGGAAACACTGAAGCTTTCTTT
D gene: -; V gene: TRBV10-3; clone size: many; J gene: TRBJ1-1; CDR3 protein: CAISEVGEAFF; CDR3 DNA: TGTGCCATCAGTGAGGTGGGTGAAGCTTTCTTT
D gene: TRBD1; V gene: TRBV28; clone size: -; J gene: TRBJ1-2; CDR3 protein: CASSFDRGRQDYTF; CDR3 DNA: TGTGCCAGCAGTTTCGACAGGGGGCGGCAAGACTACACCTTC
D gene: -; V gene: TRBV11-2; clone size: -; J gene: TRBJ2-5; CDR3 protein: CATSGRGPAETQYF; CDR3 DNA: TGTGCCACCAGTGGTCGAGGGCCAGCGGAGACCCAGTACTTC
D gene: -; V gene: TRBV7-3; clone size: few; J gene: TRBJ2-7; CDR3 protein: CASSLRDEGVEEQYF; CDR3 DNA: TGTGCCAGCAGCCTCCGGGACGAAGGTGTCGAGGAGCAGTACTTC
D gene: TRBD1; V gene: TRBV27; clone size: -; J gene: TRBJ1-6; CDR3 protein: CASSLFPSGQGSSYNSPLHF; CDR3 DNA: TGTGCCAGCAGTTTATTCCCCTCGGGACAGGGGAGCTCCTATAATTCACCCCTCCACTTT
D gene: -; V gene: TRBV30; clone size: few; J gene: TRBJ1-5; CDR3 protein: CAWSPGIGNQPQHF; CDR3 DNA: TGTGCCTGGAGCCCCGGGATCGGCAATCAGCCCCAGCATTTT
D gene: -; V gene: TRBV20-1; clone size: -; J gene: TRBJ1-4; CDR3 protein: CSAAGHLGEKLFF; CDR3 DNA: TGCAGTGCTGCGGGCCACTTAGGGGAAAAACTGTTTTTT
D gene: -; V gene: TRBV6-5; clone size: few; J gene: TRBJ2-7; CDR3 protein: CASSFSQGSYEQYF; CDR3 DNA: TGTGCCAGCAGTTTCAGTCAGGGGTCCTACGAGCAGTACTTC
D gene: TRBD2; V gene: TRBV19; clone size: -; J gene: TRBJ2-5; CDR3 protein: CASSILAGGETQYF; CDR3 DNA: TGTGCCAGTAGTATCCTAGCGGGGGGAGAGACCCAGTACTTC
D gene: -; V gene: TRBV20-1; clone size: few; J gene: TRBJ1-2; CDR3 protein: CSASPPLANYGYTF; CDR3 DNA: TGCAGTGCTAGCCCACCTCTAGCTAACTATGGCTACACCTTC
D gene: -; V gene: TRBV30; clone size: few; J gene: TRBJ1-6; CDR3 protein: CAWQGRAYNSPLHF; CDR3 DNA: TGTGCCTGGCAGGGTAGGGCTTATAATTCACCCCTCCACTTT
D gene: -; V gene: TRBV6-5; clone size: -; J gene: TRBJ2-2; CDR3 protein: CASSYLGGNTGELFF; CDR3 DNA: TGTGCCAGCAGTTACCTTGGGGGTAACACCGGGGAGCTGTTTTTT
D gene: -; V gene: TRBV24-1; clone size: -; J gene: TRBJ1-2; CDR3 protein: CATSEGAGLYGYTF; CDR3 DNA: TGTGCCACCAGTGAGGGGGCAGGGCTCTATGGCTACACCTTC
D gene: TRBD2; V gene: TRBV2; clone size: few; J gene: TRBJ2-3; CDR3 protein: CAHKRAGVDTQYF; CDR3 DNA: TGTGCCCATAAGCGAGCGGGGGTGGATACGCAGTATTTT
D gene: -; V gene: TRBV6-2/TRBV6-3; clone size: -; J gene: TRBJ2-1; CDR3 protein: CASSFVGSSYNEQFF; CDR3 DNA: TGTGCCAGCAGTTTTGTTGGAAGCTCCTACAATGAGCAGTTCTTC
D gene: -; V gene: TRBV5-4; clone size: -; J gene: TRBJ2-5; CDR3 protein: CGSSLGGAEETQYF; CDR3 DNA: TGTGGCAGCAGCTTGGGCGGGGCAGAAGAGACCCAGTACTTC
D gene: -; V gene: TRBV7-6; clone size: many; J gene: TRBJ2-5; CDR3 protein: CASSLFEVQETQYF; CDR3 DNA: TGTGCCAGCAGCTTATTTGAGGTCCAAGAGACCCAGTACTTC
D gene: -; V gene: TRBV20-1; clone size: -; J gene: TRBJ2-7; CDR3 protein: CSARDWTAYEQYF; CDR3 DNA: TGCAGTGCTAGAGATTGGACAGCCTACGAGCAGTACTTC
D gene: -; V gene: TRBV7-8; clone size: -; J gene: TRBJ1-5; CDR3 protein: CASRKGGSNQPQHF; CDR3 DNA: TGTGCCAGCAGGAAGGGGGGAAGCAATCAGCCCCAGCATTTT
D gene: TRBD1; V gene: TRBV18; clone size: -; J gene: TRBJ1-1; CDR3 protein: CASSPDRGRDTEAFF; CDR3 DNA: TGTGCCAGCTCACCTGACAGGGGGCGGGACACTGAAGCTTTCTTT
D gene: -; V gene: TRBV20-1; clone size: few; J gene: TRBJ2-3; CDR3 protein: CSVASWDTGTDTQYF; CDR3 DNA: TGCAGTGTCGCCTCTTGGGACACAGGTACAGATACGCAGTATTTT
D gene: -; V gene: TRBV2; clone size: -; J gene: TRBJ2-7; CDR3 protein: CASSETDSYEQYF; CDR3 DNA: TGTGCCAGCAGTGAAACGGATTCCTACGAGCAGTACTTC
D gene: TRBD1; V gene: TRBV20-1; clone size: -; J gene: TRBJ2-2; CDR3 protein: CSATRDREFGELFF; CDR3 DNA: TGCAGTGCGACGCGGGACAGGGAATTCGGGGAGCTGTTTTTT
D gene: -; V gene: TRBV3-1; clone size: -; J gene: TRBJ2-5; CDR3 protein: CASSHLGGGETQYF; CDR3 DNA: TGTGCCAGCAGCCATTTGGGAGGGGGAGAGACCCAGTACTTC
D gene: -; V gene: TRBV29-1; clone size: -; J gene: TRBJ2-7; CDR3 protein: CSARTVVSYEQYF; CDR3 DNA: TGCAGCGCACGGACTGTTGTCTCCTACGAGCAGTACTTC
D gene: -; V gene: TRBV25-1; clone size: -; J gene: TRBJ2-7; CDR3 protein: CASSRSRTSYEQYF; CDR3 DNA: TGTGCCAGCAGTAGGAGTCGGACATCCTACGAGCAGTACTTC
D gene: -; V gene: TRBV5-1; clone size: -; J gene: TRBJ2-6; CDR3 protein: CASSLALAGANVLTF; CDR3 DNA: TGCGCCAGCAGCTTGGCCTTGGCTGGGGCCAACGTCCTGACTTTC
D gene: TRBD1; V gene: TRBV5-1; clone size: -; J gene: TRBJ1-1; CDR3 protein: CASGTATGGTEAFF; CDR3 DNA: TGCGCCAGCGGCACCGCGACAGGGGGCACTGAAGCTTTCTTT
D gene: TRBD1; V gene: TRBV7-2; clone size: -; J gene: TRBJ2-2; CDR3 protein: CASSLEGTGTGELFF; CDR3 DNA: TGTGCCAGCAGCTTAGAAGGGACAGGGACCGGGGAGCTGTTTTTT
D gene: -; V gene: TRBV2; clone size: -; J gene: TRBJ2-7; CDR3 protein: CASSDSPWASSVKQYF; CDR3 DNA: TGTGCCAGCAGTGATTCCCCGTGGGCTAGCTCGGTGAAGCAGTACTTC
D gene: -; V gene: TRBV20-1; clone size: -; J gene: TRBJ2-1; CDR3 protein: CSARLNEQFF; CDR3 DNA: TGCAGTGCTCGTTTAAATGAGCAGTTCTTC
D gene: -; V gene: TRBV7-3; clone size: -; J gene: TRBJ1-1; CDR3 protein: CASSSGTVPTEASF; CDR3 DNA: TGTGCCAGCAGCTCGGGGACGGTTCCCACTGAAGCTTCCTTT
D gene: -; V gene: TRBV9; clone size: -; J gene: TRBJ1-6; CDR3 protein: CASGRPNSPLHF; CDR3 DNA: TGTGCCAGCGGACGGCCCAATTCACCCCTCCACTTT
D gene: -; V gene: TRBV4-2; clone size: few; J gene: TRBJ2-5; CDR3 protein: CASTLRGTGGGETQYF; CDR3 DNA: TGTGCCAGCACCCTAAGAGGGACGGGTGGGGGAGAGACCCAGTACTTC
D gene: -; V gene: TRBV20-1; clone size: few; J gene: TRBJ1-1; CDR3 protein: CSVLPSGIRTEAFF; CDR3 DNA: TGCAGTGTTCTTCCATCCGGGATCCGAACTGAAGCTTTCTTT